This T cell receptor beta chain was sequenced during a study of beta chain features in type 1 diabetes. This clone occurred a few times. Expressed TCRB transcripts were sequenced, since all the RNA that had been isolated was reverse transcribed. Some clones are missing from TCRdb's copy, which holds only in-frame ones; the method was immunoSEQ multiplex PCR. The table includes about 930,000 clones, about a sixth detected once. The CDR3 is 14 amino acids. The germline CDR1 and CDR2 sequences are KGHSH and LQKENI. The chain links TRBV18 to TRBJ2-5, with unresolved D. The DNA end favors TRBJ2-7, so the J call may be wrong. The TCR sequence derives from a woman younger than 35 in good health. The source material was naive CD4+ T cells from blood. The CDR3 DNA reads as TGTGCCAGCTCACCACTAACGGGTACCTACGAGCAGTACTTC. This sequence encodes CASSPLTGTYEQYF.